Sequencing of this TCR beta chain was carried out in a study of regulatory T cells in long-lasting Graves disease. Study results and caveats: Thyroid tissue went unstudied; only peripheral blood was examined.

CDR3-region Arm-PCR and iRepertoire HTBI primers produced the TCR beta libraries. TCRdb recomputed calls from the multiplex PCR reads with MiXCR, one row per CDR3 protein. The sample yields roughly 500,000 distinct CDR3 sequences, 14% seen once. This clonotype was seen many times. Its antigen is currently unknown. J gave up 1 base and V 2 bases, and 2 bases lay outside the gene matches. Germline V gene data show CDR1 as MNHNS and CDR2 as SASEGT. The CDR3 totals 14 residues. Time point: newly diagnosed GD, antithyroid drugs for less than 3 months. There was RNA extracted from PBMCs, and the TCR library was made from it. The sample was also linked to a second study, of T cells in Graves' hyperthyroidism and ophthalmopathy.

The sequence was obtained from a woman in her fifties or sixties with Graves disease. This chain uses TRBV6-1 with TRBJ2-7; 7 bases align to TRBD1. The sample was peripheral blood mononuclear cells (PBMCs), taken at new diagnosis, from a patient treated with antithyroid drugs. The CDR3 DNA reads TGTGCCAGCAGTGAAATGGGACAGTCCTACGAGCAGTACTTC. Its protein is CASSEMGQSYEQYF.